These 18 T cell receptor beta chains share one sample of origin, sequenced in a study of T cell changes during pregnancy in multiple sclerosis. Method: immunoSEQ multiplex PCR; TCRdb's copy keeps in-frame clones and lacks some. Seen here are 33,000 or so clones, 80% to 90% observed once, and the top ten hold roughly 11%. The input for sequencing was CD8+ T cells from peripheral blood mononuclear cells, taken in the third trimester of pregnancy. Every receptor here comes from a female donor with multiple sclerosis, enrolled in a pregnancy study.

The chain couples TRBV4-1 to TRBJ2-5; D might be TRBD1 (6 bases). This CDR3 spans 14 amino acids. V lost 4 bases and J lost 3, with 12 bases in between. Germline CDR1 is MGHRA and CDR2 is YSYEKL. The CDR3 DNA reads TGCGCCAGCAGCCTCCGGGACAAGGAAGAGACCCAGTACTTC. Amino acid sequence: CASSLRDKEETQYF.

The chain employs TRBV5-6 and TRBJ2-7; 13 bases map to TRBD2. CDR1 is SGHDT and CDR2 is YYEEEE in the germline V gene. CDR3 length: 15 amino acids. Unmatched junction bases numbered 2, after V lost 4 bases and J lost 1 base. The CDR3 nucleotides are TGTGCCAGCAGCCCGGGACTAGCGGGGTCCTACGAGCAGTACTTC. It specifies CASSPGLAGSYEQYF.

This clone was detected only a few times. V usage is TRBV9 and J usage is TRBJ1-1; the D is unclear. V was clipped by 0 bases and J by 4 bases, with 10 bases between them. CDR1 is SGDLS and CDR2 is YYNGEE in the germline V gene. The CDR3 consists of 14 residues. The CDR3 DNA follows: TGTGCCAGCAGCGTAGTACGCGGGTTCACTGAAGCTTTCTTT. It is translated as CASSVVRGFTEAFF.

J is TRBJ1-4 and V is TRBV7-9; a possible D gene is TRBD1 (5 bases). The germline V gene encodes CDR1 SEHNR and CDR2 FQNEAQ (reference sequence). V gave up 5 bases and J gave up 2 bases, with 18 bases separating them. The CDR3 covers 17 residues. The CDR3 bases are TGTGCCAGCAGCCCTGGCGCCCAGGGTAGGACTAATGAAAAACTGTTTTTT. Amino acid sequence: CASSPGAQGRTNEKLFF.

The chain couples TRBV9 to TRBJ1-4, with a possible D match to TRBD1 (5 bases). CDR3 length: 14 residues. V lost 0 bases to trimming and J lost 8 bases, with 11 bases between them. CDR1 SGDLS and CDR2 YYNGEE come from the germline V gene. The CDR3 coding sequence is TGTGCCAGCAGCGTAGGGGGGGGACTGGAAAAACTGTTTTTT. It encodes CASSVGGGLEKLFF.

The chain links TRBV4-1 to TRBJ2-3; TRBD2 matches at 10 bases. Germline CDR1 reads MGHRA; CDR2 reads YSYEKL. The length of the CDR3 is 17 residues. V dropped 1 base and J dropped 1; count of bases not matched to a gene: 5. The CDR3 DNA follows: TGCGCCAGCAGCCAAGGAGCGGGGGGGCCCCGCACAGATACGCAGTATTTT. Translated, it gives CASSQGAGGPRTDTQYF.

This chain joins TRBV6-5 and TRBJ2-7; possible D gene TRBD2, 7 bases. The ends were cut back, 2 bases at V and 4 bases at J, with 9 bases in the middle. Germline CDR1 and CDR2: MNHEY and SVGAGI. This CDR3 has 13 amino acids. The CDR3 sequence is CASSYRGAYEQYF. As DNA, the CDR3 is TGTGCCAGCAGTTACCGGGGGGCTTACGAGCAGTACTTC.

This clone was seen a few times. This CDR3 reads CASSQDWSTNEQFF. Written as DNA, the CDR3 is TGCGCCAGCAGCCAAGATTGGAGTACCAATGAGCAGTTCTTC. V is TRBV4-1 and J is TRBJ2-1; D not certain. From germline, CDR1 is MGHRA and CDR2 YSYEKL. The CDR3 sequence is 14 residues long. V lost 0 bases, J lost 6 bases, and 9 bases lay in between.

The CDR3 region has the DNA TGTGCCAGCAGCTCTCGGGTCGACAATTCACCCCTCCACTTT. This translates into CASSSRVDNSPLHF. The chain links TRBV5-5 to TRBJ1-6; D is undetermined. The ends were cut back, 3 bases at V and 7 bases at J, with 11 bases in the middle. In germline, CDR1 is SGHKS, CDR2 YYEKEE (reference sequence). The CDR3 covers 14 residues.

Only one count was recorded for this clone. V gene TRBV4-1 combines with J gene TRBJ1-3, with 8 bases identical to TRBD1. The V and J ends lost 3 bases and 0 bases, in that order; junction bases with no gene match: 16. This CDR3 has 20 residues. Germline V gives CDR1 MGHRA, CDR2 YSYEKL. This CDR3 reads CASSHDAKRQGRSSGNTIYF. The CDR3 nucleotides read TGCGCCAGCAGCCACGATGCAAAGCGACAGGGGAGAAGCTCTGGAAACACCATATATTTT.

This chain links TRBV25-1 with TRBJ1-2, with a possible D match to TRBD1 (5 bases). CDR1 MGHDK and CDR2 SYGVNS come from the germline V gene. V was cut by 3 bases and J by 3 bases, with 14 bases left in between. The CDR3 spans 15 residues. This CDR3 reads CASSDGHGAHYGYTF. CDR3 coding DNA: TGTGCCAGCAGTGATGGGCATGGGGCCCACTATGGCTACACCTTC.

This chain uses TRBV5-1 with TRBJ1-1, with D tentatively TRBD1 (5 bases). V lost 1 base and J lost 1, with 8 bases in between. Germline lookup yields CDR1 SGHRS and CDR2 YFSETQ. This CDR3 region has 14 residues. This CDR3 reads CASSLWQGNTEAFF. In DNA form, the CDR3 reads TGCGCCAGCAGCTTGTGGCAGGGGAACACTGAAGCTTTCTTT.

The genes are TRBV15 and TRBJ2-5, with 9 bases matching TRBD2. The V gene's germline CDR1 is LNHNV and CDR2 YYDKDF (reference sequence). J was trimmed by 4 bases and V by 5 bases; bases with no gene match: 8. The CDR3 runs to 15 residues. CDR3 DNA: TGTGCCACCAGCCGGTTAGCGGGAGTGGGAGAGACCCAGTACTTC. This encodes CATSRLAGVGETQYF.

This clone was counted only a few times. The V and J genes are TRBV27 and TRBJ2-5; TRBD2 matches 14 bases. V trimming: 6 bases; J trimming: 9 bases; junction bases outside the gene matches: 3. This CDR3 has 13 amino acids. Looked up from germline, CDR1 is MNHEY and CDR2 is SMNVEV (reference sequence). The CDR3 DNA reads TGTGCCAGCAGCCCGACTAGCGGGAGGGCCCAGTACTTC. As protein: CASSPTSGRAQYF.

The CDR3, as DNA: TGTGCCAGCAGCACCTCAATCAGCGGGACGGTTAACACCGGGGAGCTGTTTTTT. Protein product: CASSTSISGTVNTGELFF. V usage is TRBV9 and J usage is TRBJ2-2; 7 bases are a match to TRBD2. This CDR3 has 18 amino acids. Germline-derived CDR1 and CDR2 are SGDLS and YYNGEE. The trim removed 4 bases at V and 2 bases at J, leaving 14 bases unmatched.

The chain links TRBV9 to TRBJ1-1; TRBD1 agrees at 12 bases. Trimming at V came to 3 bases and at J to 4 bases, leaving 7 bases not matched to a gene. The CDR3 has 16 amino acids. Germline CDR1 reads SGDLS; CDR2 reads YYNGEE. The CDR3 DNA is TGTGCCAGCAGCGAAGGGACAGGGGGCTGGGGCACTGAAGCTTTCTTT. Translating it yields CASSEGTGGWGTEAFF.

The chain combines TRBV9 with TRBJ1-1; TRBD1 is a possible D gene (5 bases). Trimming took off 0 bases at V and 5 bases at J, with 5 bases between the two ends. The CDR3 is made up of 12 amino acids. Germline V gene lookup returns CDR1 SGDLS and CDR2 YYNGEE. The DNA of the CDR3 is TGTGCCAGCAGCGTAGAGGGGACTGAAGCTTTCTTT. This translates into CASSVEGTEAFF.

The V and J genes are TRBV4-1 and TRBJ2-7; 10 nucleotides agree with TRBD1. Trimming took 2 bases from V and 3 from J; bases not matched to a gene: 10. Germline-derived CDR1 and CDR2 are MGHRA and YSYEKL. The CDR3 loop spans 17 amino acids. For the CDR3, the DNA is TGCGCCAGCAGCCAATACCCGGGACAGGGGCTCGACTACGAGCAGTACTTC. Its translation: CASSQYPGQGLDYEQYF.